Following are 30 T cell receptor beta chains from one sample sequenced in a study of cytomegalovirus exposure and HLA in healthy donors. PCR amplification relied on 60 Vbeta primers (plus 13 Jbeta primers). Sequencing was performed with immunoSEQ multiplex PCR; in TCRdb, only in-frame clones are kept and a portion is missing. The repertoire holds about 140,000 clones, with more than 75% as singletons. The sequenced sample consisted of PBMCs. Every receptor here comes from a woman between 50 and 59 years old in good health and CMV-seropositive.

The genes are TRBV30 and TRBJ2-2; D uncertain. The CDR3 has 12 amino acids. From germline, CDR1 is GTSNPN and CDR2 SVGIG (reference sequence). V was trimmed by 4 bases and J by 3 bases, leaving 6 bases between them. In DNA form, the CDR3 reads TGTGCCTGGACCCTCTACACCGGGGAGCTGTTTTTT. Translation gives CAWTLYTGELFF.

In this sample, this clone turned up a few times. The rearrangement uses TRBV7-9 and TRBJ2-1; 7 bases are shared with TRBD1. Germline lookup yields CDR1 SEHNR and CDR2 FQNEAQ (reference sequence). CDR3 size: 13 residues. The ends lost 7 bases at V and 6 bases at J; junction bases unmatched: 6. Written as DNA, the CDR3 is TGTGCCAGCAAACCGGGACAGTTCAATGAGCAGTTCTTC. As protein: CASKPGQFNEQFF.

The V call is TRBV12-5, the J call TRBJ2-1; D is possibly TRBD1 (6 bases). Trimming took 0 bases from V and 4 from J, leaving 16 bases between them. This CDR3 is 17 amino acids long. In germline, CDR1 is LGHNT, CDR2 FRNRAP. CDR3 in amino acids: CASGLVEAQGFYNEQFF. The CDR3 DNA follows: TGTGCTAGTGGTTTGGTAGAGGCTCAGGGGTTTTACAATGAGCAGTTCTTC.

This clone was detected only a few times. The chain links TRBV10-3 to TRBJ1-3, with D possibly matching TRBD1 (5 bases). The CDR3 totals 17 residues. Germline CDR1 ENHRY, CDR2 SYGVKD. V shed 1 base and J shed 0 bases, with 13 bases lying between them. CDR3 sequence: CAISELSRQFSGNTIYF. The CDR3, as DNA: TGTGCCATCAGTGAGTTGTCCCGACAGTTCTCTGGAAACACCATATATTTT.

The chain carries TRBV4-3 and TRBJ2-1; D not resolved. This CDR3 spans 15 amino acids. V was trimmed by 1 base and J by 6 bases, leaving 13 bases between them. Germline V gene lookup returns CDR1 LGHNA and CDR2 YSLEER. CDR3 nucleotides: TGCGCCAGCAGCCAAGGAGAGGCTTTCCCCAATGAGCAGTTCTTC. Protein: CASSQGEAFPNEQFF.

This chain connects TRBV5-4 to TRBJ2-5; 8 bases are a match to TRBD1. CDR3 length: 14 residues. Germline V gene lookup returns CDR1 SGHNT and CDR2 YYREEE (reference sequence). J gave up 2 bases and V 4 bases, and 4 bases lay outside the gene matches. The CDR3 sequence: CASSPDREQETQYF. Written as DNA, the CDR3 is TGTGCCAGCAGCCCGGACAGGGAGCAAGAGACCCAGTACTTC.

This clone was counted between two and nine times. This sequence joins TRBV5-6 and TRBJ2-3; 8 bases fit TRBD1. The germline V gene has CDR1 SGHDT and CDR2 YYEEEE. V lost 7 bases and J lost 3; bases outside the gene matches: 13. The CDR3 totals 16 residues. CDR3 amino acids: CASCTGGSAGTDTQYF. The CDR3 bases are TGTGCCAGCTGTACAGGGGGAAGTGCGGGTACAGATACGCAGTATTTT.

The J gene is TRBJ1-4, the V gene TRBV27; D not resolved. The CDR3 has 15 amino acids. Per the germline V gene, CDR1 is MNHEY and CDR2 is SMNVEV (reference sequence). The V end was cut by 5 bases, the J end by 5 bases, with 15 bases between. The CDR3, as DNA: TGTGCCAGCAGTGAGACTACCGGGGAGAATGAAAAACTGTTTTTT. This translates into CASSETTGENEKLFF.

The V and J genes are TRBV5-4 and TRBJ1-2; 9 positions match TRBD1. Germline loops: CDR1 SGHNT, CDR2 YYREEE (reference sequence). V shed 5 bases, J shed 8 bases, and the junction held 4 bases outside the gene matches. The CDR3 runs to 12 residues. CDR3 sequence: CASSRTGEGYTF. CDR3 nucleotide sequence: TGTGCCAGCAGTCGGACAGGGGAAGGCTACACCTTC.

The gene calls are TRBV5-4 and TRBJ2-2; 10 positions match TRBD2. CDR1 and CDR2 (germline): SGHNT, YYREEE (reference sequence). V was clipped by 2 bases and J by 0 bases; unmatched bases: 1. CDR3 length: 16 amino acids. The CDR3 DNA follows: TGTGCCAGCAGCTTAACTAGCGGGGCGAACACCGGGGAGCTGTTTTTT. This translates into CASSLTSGANTGELFF.

V and J are TRBV5-1 and TRBJ2-1; the match to TRBD2 covers 8 bases. J lost 1 base, V lost 4 bases, and 10 bases had no gene match. The CDR3 runs 17 residues. Germline V CDR1 and CDR2: SGHRS, YFSETQ. CDR3: CASSLRASSGSYNEQFF. The CDR3 nucleotides read TGCGCCAGCAGCCTGAGGGCCTCTAGCGGGTCCTACAATGAGCAGTTCTTC.

The gene calls are TRBV6-5 and TRBJ1-2, with 8 bases aligning to TRBD1. With 6 bases clipped from V and 3 bases from J, the junction kept 3 bases outside the gene matches. Germline CDR1 and CDR2: MNHEY and SVGAGI. The CDR3 is 13 amino acids. CDR3 region: CASRAGGDYGYTF. CDR3 bases: TGTGCCAGCAGAGCAGGGGGCGACTATGGCTACACCTTC.

The chain is built from TRBV11-3 and TRBJ1-1; 8 bases match TRBD1. Trimming removed 6 bases from V and 4 bases from J; junction bases left unmatched: 7. Per germline, CDR1 SGHNT and CDR2 YENEEA. The CDR3 has 14 residues. The CDR3 reads CASSLDRGGTEAFF. CDR3 nucleotide sequence: TGTGCCAGCAGTCTTGACAGGGGCGGCACTGAAGCTTTCTTT.

This clone is a singleton in its sample. The chain carries TRBV5-8 and TRBJ2-1; D call uncertain. The V gene's germline CDR1 is SGHTS and CDR2 YDEGEE. The CDR3 covers 16 residues. The ends were cut back, 2 bases at V and 2 bases at J, with 14 bases in the middle. The CDR3 DNA follows: TGTGCCAGCAGCTTCCTGGGTATGGGCACCTACAATGAGCAGTTCTTC. It encodes CASSFLGMGTYNEQFF.

The chain couples TRBV30 to TRBJ1-5; TRBD1 is a possible D gene (5 bases). This CDR3 is 12 amino acids long. The germline CDR1 and CDR2 sequences are GTSNPN and SVGIG (reference sequence). Between the trimmed V and J ends, which lost 0 bases and 9 bases, there was a span of 9 bases. The CDR3 loop is CAWSVAGPPQHF. In nucleotides, the CDR3 is TGTGCCTGGAGTGTAGCGGGACCGCCCCAGCATTTT.

This sequence joins TRBV4-1 and TRBJ2-5; no clear D gene. Germline lookup yields CDR1 MGHRA and CDR2 YSYEKL. The CDR3 is made up of 13 amino acids. Trimming left V 6 bases short and J 5 bases short, with 13 bases between. CDR3 DNA sequence: TGCGCCAGCAGTCCTAGTGGATCGGAGACCCAGTACTTC. It translates to CASSPSGSETQYF.

This chain joins TRBV18 and TRBJ2-7, with a tentative D call TRBD1 (5 bases). CDR1 KGHSH and CDR2 LQKENI come from the germline V gene. This CDR3 region has 15 residues. V dropped 2 bases and J dropped 9 bases, with 20 bases sitting between them. For the CDR3, the DNA is TGTGCCAGCTCACCAATTGTAACGCAGGGAATGGGGCAGTACTTC. Its translation is CASSPIVTQGMGQYF.

The V and J genes are TRBV5-6 and TRBJ1-2; perhaps TRBD1 as D (6 bases). CDR3 length: 13 residues. Per the germline V gene, CDR1 is SGHDT and CDR2 is YYEEEE. Trimming took 6 bases from V and 3 from J, leaving 12 bases between them. CDR3 loop: CASKSSGDYGYTF. The CDR3 coding sequence is TGTGCCAGCAAGAGTTCAGGGGACTATGGCTACACCTTC.

The CDR3 bases are TGTGCCAGCACCAGGACTAGCGGGGGCCAAGAGACCCAGTACTTC. Residues: CASTRTSGGQETQYF. The V gene is TRBV9, the J gene TRBJ2-5, with 13 nucleotides matching TRBD2. Germline CDR1 SGDLS, CDR2 YYNGEE. V gave up 6 bases and J gave up 1 base; unmatched junction bases: 3. This CDR3 region has 15 residues.

This rearrangement joins TRBV6-5 to TRBJ2-7; 7 bases fit TRBD1. The CDR3 consists of 11 residues. J lost 6 bases, V lost 8 bases, and 4 bases had no gene match. CDR1 MNHEY and CDR2 SVGAGI come from the germline V gene. As DNA, the CDR3 is TGTGCCAGCTCCGACAGGGTCGAGCAGTACTTC. This codes for CASSDRVEQYF.

This clone was seen only a few times. J is TRBJ2-7 and V is TRBV5-1; a possible D gene is TRBD2 (5 bases). The CDR3 totals 15 residues. Trimming pared 1 base from V and 2 bases from J, leaving 13 bases between. CDR1 and CDR2 (germline): SGHRS, YFSETQ. The CDR3 DNA is TGCGCCAGCAGCTTGCAAGCTAGCCAGGCCTACGAGCAGTACTTC. Its protein product is CASSLQASQAYEQYF.

In this sample, this clone turned up a few times. The chain joins TRBV30 to TRBJ2-1, with TRBD2 identical over 7 bases. From germline, CDR1 is GTSNPN and CDR2 SVGIG (reference sequence). This CDR3 has 14 amino acids. J gave up 1 base and V 6 bases, and 6 bases lay outside the gene matches. Here the CDR3 DNA reads TGTGCCTGCCCCGGGAGGCAGTCCTACAATGAGCAGTTCTTC. Its translation is CACPGRQSYNEQFF.

The CDR3 DNA reads as TGTGCCAGCAGCCCCCGATCCTACGCGGGAGTCTACGAGCAGTACTTC. It encodes CASSPRSYAGVYEQYF. The V gene is TRBV9, the J gene TRBJ2-7; 7 nucleotides align to TRBD2. The germline V gene has CDR1 SGDLS and CDR2 YYNGEE. J lost 3 bases, V lost 4 bases, and 13 bases had no gene match. The CDR3 is made up of 16 amino acids.

The gene calls are TRBV11-2 and TRBJ2-1; no definite D call. The CDR3 loop spans 13 amino acids. Per germline, CDR1 SGHAT and CDR2 FQNNGV. Trimming took off 5 bases at V and 6 bases at J, with 11 bases between the two ends. The CDR3 spells CASSPPLSNEQFF. Here the CDR3 DNA reads TGTGCCAGCAGCCCACCCCTAAGCAATGAGCAGTTCTTC.

This clone was seen a handful of times. The chain has TRBV11-2 and TRBJ2-1; maybe TRBD2 (5 bases). Germline lookup yields CDR1 SGHAT and CDR2 FQNNGV. Trimming stripped 5 bases from V and 0 bases from J, with 14 bases between. The CDR3 consists of 16 residues. Here the CDR3 reads CASSLREGSSYNEQFF. DNA for the CDR3: TGTGCCAGCAGCCTCAGAGAGGGAAGCTCCTACAATGAGCAGTTCTTC.

This sequence joins TRBV18 and TRBJ2-7; 9 bases align to TRBD1. The CDR3 consists of 15 residues. Germline-derived CDR1 and CDR2 are KGHSH and LQKENI. V shed 2 bases and J 4 bases; nucleotides not matched to a gene: 6. In DNA form, the CDR3 reads TGTGCCAGCTCACCAATTCGGGACAGGGCTTACGAGCAGTACTTC. Translation: CASSPIRDRAYEQYF.

V and J are TRBV20-1 and TRBJ1-1; D unclear. Germline V lookup: CDR1 DFQATT, CDR2 SNEGSKA (reference sequence). This CDR3 comprises 11 residues. The CDR3: CSLEGDTEAFF. As DNA, the CDR3 is TGCAGCCTAGAAGGTGACACTGAAGCTTTCTTT.

The CDR3 is CASSLGASLGGYTF. CDR3 sequence (DNA): TGTGCCAGCAGTTTGGGGGCATCTCTGGGTGGCTACACCTTC. The rearrangement uses TRBV6-5 and TRBJ1-2; D is perhaps TRBD1 (6 bases). V dropped 4 bases and J dropped 7 bases, with 16 bases sitting between them. The CDR3 spans 14 residues. Germline values: CDR1 MNHEY, CDR2 SVGAGI.

This sequence joins TRBV21-1 and TRBJ1-2; the D call TRBD1 from the table was never checked on the DNA. TRBV21-1 is reported as a pseudogene. There are 16 residues in the CDR3. CDR3 sequence (DNA): TGTGCCAGCAGCAAAGTCCTCTGGAGACAGGGGATTGGCTACACCTTC. It translates to CASSKVLWRQGIGYTF.

This clone has just a few counts. The chain carries TRBV7-9 and TRBJ2-7; TRBD2 agrees at 13 bases. This CDR3 is 16 amino acids long. The trim removed 3 bases at V and 0 bases at J, leaving 2 bases unmatched. The germline gives CDR1 SEHNR, CDR2 FQNEAQ (reference sequence). In nucleotides, the CDR3 is TGTGCCAGCAGCTTGGGACTAGCGGGGATCTCCTACGAGCAGTACTTC. Translated: CASSLGLAGISYEQYF.